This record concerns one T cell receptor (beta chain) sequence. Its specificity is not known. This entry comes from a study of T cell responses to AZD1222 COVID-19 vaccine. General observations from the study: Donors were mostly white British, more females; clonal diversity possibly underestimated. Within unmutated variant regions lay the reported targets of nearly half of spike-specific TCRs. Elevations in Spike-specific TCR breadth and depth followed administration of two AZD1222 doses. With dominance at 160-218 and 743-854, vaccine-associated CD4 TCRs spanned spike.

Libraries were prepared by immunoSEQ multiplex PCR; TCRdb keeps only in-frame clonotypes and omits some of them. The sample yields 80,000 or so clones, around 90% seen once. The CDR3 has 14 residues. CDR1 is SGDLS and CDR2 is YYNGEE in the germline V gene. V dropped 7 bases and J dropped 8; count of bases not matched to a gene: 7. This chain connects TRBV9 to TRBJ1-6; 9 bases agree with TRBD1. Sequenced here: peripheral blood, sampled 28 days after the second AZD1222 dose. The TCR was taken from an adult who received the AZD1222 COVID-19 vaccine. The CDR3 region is CASAAGQGYSPLHF. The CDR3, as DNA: TGTGCCAGCGCCGCGGGACAGGGTTATTCACCCCTCCACTTT.